This TCR beta chain was found in a study of T cell repertoires in cytomegalovirus infection. Study overall: Public TCR beta signatures indicated both CMV infection and matching HLA type.

V gave up 1 base and J gave up 8 bases, with 11 bases separating them. CDR1 and CDR2 (germline): SQVTM, ANQGSEA. This CDR3 has 12 amino acids. TCRdb ran MiXCR on the reads and lists one entry per CDR3 protein. The sample comprises about 740,000 distinct CDR3 sequences, about a third of which are singletons, and about 2.8% rests with the top ten. Study-wide findings and caveats: CMV carriers having the relevant HLA were flagged by cumulative public TCR beta family frequency. CMV-specific HLA-C-restricted TCR beta clonotypes dominated the ex vivo response.

This clonotype turned up a few times. Antigen: not known. The sequence was collected from a human donor in good health (CMV status not recorded). Some clones in this sample may be carry-over from other donors' samples. The sample taken for sequencing was PBMCs. The V call is TRBV29-1, the J call TRBJ1-2; weak D call: TRBD1 (6 bases). The CDR3 reads CSVEVGARGYTF. Here the CDR3 DNA reads TGCAGCGTTGAAGTGGGGGCGCGAGGCTACACCTTC.